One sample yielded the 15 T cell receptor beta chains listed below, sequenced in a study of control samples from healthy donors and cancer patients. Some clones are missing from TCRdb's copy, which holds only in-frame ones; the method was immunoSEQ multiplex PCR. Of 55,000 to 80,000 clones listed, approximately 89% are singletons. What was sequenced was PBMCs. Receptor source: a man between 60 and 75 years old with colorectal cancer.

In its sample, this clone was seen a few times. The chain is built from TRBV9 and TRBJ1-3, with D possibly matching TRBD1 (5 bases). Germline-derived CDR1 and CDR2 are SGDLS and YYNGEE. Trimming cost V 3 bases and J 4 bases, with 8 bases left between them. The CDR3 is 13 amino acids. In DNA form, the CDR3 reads TGTGCCAGCAGCGATTACAGGGGAAACACCATATATTTT. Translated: CASSDYRGNTIYF.

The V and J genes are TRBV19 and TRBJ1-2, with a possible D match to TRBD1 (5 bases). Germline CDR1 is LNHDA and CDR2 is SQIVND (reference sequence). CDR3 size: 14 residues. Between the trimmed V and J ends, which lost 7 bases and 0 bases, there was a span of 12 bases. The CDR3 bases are TGTGCCAGTAAATGGGACGGTGCTAACTATGGCTACACCTTC. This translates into CASKWDGANYGYTF.

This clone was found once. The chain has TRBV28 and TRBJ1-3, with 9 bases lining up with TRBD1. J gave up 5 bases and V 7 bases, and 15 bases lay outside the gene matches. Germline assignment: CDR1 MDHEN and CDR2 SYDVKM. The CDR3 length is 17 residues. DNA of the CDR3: TGTGCCAGCACCACACATGGAATACAGGGGGCACGAAACACCATATATTTT. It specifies CASTTHGIQGARNTIYF.

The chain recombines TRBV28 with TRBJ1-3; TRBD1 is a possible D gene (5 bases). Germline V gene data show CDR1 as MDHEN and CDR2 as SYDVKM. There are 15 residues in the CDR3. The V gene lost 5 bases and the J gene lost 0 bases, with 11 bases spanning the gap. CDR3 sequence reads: CASSRTGTSGNTIYF. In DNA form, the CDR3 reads TGTGCCAGCAGTCGGACGGGGACCTCTGGAAACACCATATATTTT.

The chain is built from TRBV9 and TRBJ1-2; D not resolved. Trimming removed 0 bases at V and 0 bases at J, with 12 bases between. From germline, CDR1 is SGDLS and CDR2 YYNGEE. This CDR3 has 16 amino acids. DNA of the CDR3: TGTGCCAGCAGCGTAGCTGATTCGTCAGCTAACTATGGCTACACCTTC. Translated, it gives CASSVADSSANYGYTF.

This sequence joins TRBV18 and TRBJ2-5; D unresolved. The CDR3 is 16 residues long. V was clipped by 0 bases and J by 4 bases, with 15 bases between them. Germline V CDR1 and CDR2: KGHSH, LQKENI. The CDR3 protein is CASSPPKARDIETQYF. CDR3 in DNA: TGTGCCAGCTCACCACCGAAGGCTAGAGATATAGAGACCCAGTACTTC.

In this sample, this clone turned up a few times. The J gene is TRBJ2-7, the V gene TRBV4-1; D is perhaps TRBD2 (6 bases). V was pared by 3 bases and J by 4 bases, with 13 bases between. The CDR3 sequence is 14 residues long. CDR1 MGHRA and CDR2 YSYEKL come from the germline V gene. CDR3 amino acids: CASSHAMEGYEQYF. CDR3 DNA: TGCGCCAGCAGCCACGCAATGGAGGGATACGAGCAGTACTTC.

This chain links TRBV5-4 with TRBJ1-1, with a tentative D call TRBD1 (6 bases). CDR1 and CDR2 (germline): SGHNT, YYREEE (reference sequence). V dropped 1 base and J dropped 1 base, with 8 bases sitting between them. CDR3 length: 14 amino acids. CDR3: CASSLTRGNTEAFF. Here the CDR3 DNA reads TGTGCCAGCAGCTTGACCAGGGGGAACACTGAAGCTTTCTTT.

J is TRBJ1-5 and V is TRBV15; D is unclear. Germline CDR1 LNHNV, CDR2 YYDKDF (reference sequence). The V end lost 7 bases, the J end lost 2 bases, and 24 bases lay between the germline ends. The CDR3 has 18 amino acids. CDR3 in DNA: TGTGCCACCAAATTCCTCCCCCCCAACGGTTGGTGCAATCAGCCCCAGCATTTT. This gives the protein CATKFLPPNGWCNQPQHF.

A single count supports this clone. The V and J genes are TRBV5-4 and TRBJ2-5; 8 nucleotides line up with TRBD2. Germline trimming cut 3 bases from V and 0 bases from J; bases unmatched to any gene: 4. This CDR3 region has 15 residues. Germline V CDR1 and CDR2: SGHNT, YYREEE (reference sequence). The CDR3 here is CASSSSGGYQETQYF. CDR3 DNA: TGTGCCAGCAGCTCAAGCGGGGGATACCAAGAGACCCAGTACTTC.

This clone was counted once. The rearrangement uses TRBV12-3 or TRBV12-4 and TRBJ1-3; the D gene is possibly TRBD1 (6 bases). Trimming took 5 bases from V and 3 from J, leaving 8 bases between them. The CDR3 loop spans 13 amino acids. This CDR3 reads CASSGGGGNTIYF. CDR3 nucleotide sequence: TGTGCCAGCAGTGGGGGCGGTGGAAACACCATATATTTT.

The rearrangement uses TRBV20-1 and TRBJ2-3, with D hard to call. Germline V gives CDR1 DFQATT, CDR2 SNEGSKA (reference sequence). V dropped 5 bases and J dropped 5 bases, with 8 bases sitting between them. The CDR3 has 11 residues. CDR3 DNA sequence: TGCAGTGCTCCTTTTCTAGATACGCAGTATTTT. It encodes CSAPFLDTQYF.

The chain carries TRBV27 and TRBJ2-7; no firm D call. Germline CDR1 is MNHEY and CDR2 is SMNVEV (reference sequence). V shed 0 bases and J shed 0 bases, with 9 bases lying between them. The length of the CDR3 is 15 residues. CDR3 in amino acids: CASSLSLGYSYEQYF. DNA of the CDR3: TGTGCCAGCAGTTTATCCCTCGGGTACTCCTACGAGCAGTACTTC.

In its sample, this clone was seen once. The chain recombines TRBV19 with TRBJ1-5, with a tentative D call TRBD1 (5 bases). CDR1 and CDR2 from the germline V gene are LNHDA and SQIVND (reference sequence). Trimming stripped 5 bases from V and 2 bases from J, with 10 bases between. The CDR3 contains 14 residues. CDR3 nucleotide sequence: TGTGCCAGTAGTCAAGTGGGGGGCAATCAGCCCCAGCATTTT. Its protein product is CASSQVGGNQPQHF.

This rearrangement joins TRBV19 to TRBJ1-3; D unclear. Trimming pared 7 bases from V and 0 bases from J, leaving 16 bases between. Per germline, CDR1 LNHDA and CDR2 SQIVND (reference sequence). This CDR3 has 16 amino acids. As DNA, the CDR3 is TGTGCCAGTACCGTTCCCGCGGCTTTCTCTGGAAACACCATATATTTT. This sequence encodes CASTVPAAFSGNTIYF.